This T cell receptor (beta chain) was found in a study of beta chain features in type 1 diabetes. General study points: Moderate yet significant TCRB CDR3 shortening was seen in Type 1 diabetes patients in all four CD4+ subsets.

Comment on this clone: Its antigen remains unknown.

The CDR3 totals 15 residues. With 0 bases removed from V and 4 bases from J, the gap between germline ends came to 12 bases. Germline-derived CDR1 and CDR2 are LGHNA and YNFKEQ. The entirety of the isolated RNA underwent reverse transcription, so expressed TCRB transcripts were sequenced. Measured with immunoSEQ multiplex PCR; TCRdb has only the in-frame clones, and not every one. The sample yields 150,000 to 190,000 clones, under 13% seen once. The sequenced sample consisted of central memory CD4+ T cells from blood. The chain carries TRBV4-2 and TRBJ1-1, with a tentative D call TRBD1 (5 bases). This TCR came from a man in his thirties or forties with type 1 diabetes. The CDR3 reads CASSQEVRGSTEAFF. The CDR3 DNA reads TGTGCCAGCAGCCAAGAGGTAAGGGGTTCCACTGAAGCTTTCTTT.